These T cell receptor beta chains were read from a single sample in a study of vaccination and CD4 T cells after COVID-19. TCRdb independently ran MiXCR on the PCR reads; one entry per CDR3 protein. The data hold about 16,000 distinct CDR3 sequences, with roughly 46% observed a single time. The antigens for these receptors are not known. The specimen sequenced was CD4+ T cells from blood, cultured in vitro. The source is a human donor who had recovered from COVID-19. The CDR3 runs from the conserved cysteine through the conserved F or W. A D gene is named only where the DNA matches it firmly. Size is omitted from some rows. Given values are once, few, many or a class for expanded clones.

V: TRBV12-3/TRBV12-4; J: TRBJ1-6; D: -; size: -; DNA: TGTGCCAGCCGGGACTCCTATAATTCACCCCTCCACTTT; CDR3: CASRDSYNSPLHF
V: TRBV20-1; J: TRBJ2-1; D: -; size: -; DNA: TGCAGTGCTAGAGTTCCGGACTCCCATGAGCAGTTCTTC; CDR3: CSARVPDSHEQFF
V: TRBV5-4; J: TRBJ2-5; D: TRBD2; size: few; DNA: TGTGCCAGCAGCTTGGAGGTAGCGGGAGGATCCGAGACCCAGTACTTC; CDR3: CASSLEVAGGSETQYF
V: TRBV12-3/TRBV12-4; J: TRBJ2-3; D: TRBD2; size: once; DNA: TGTGCCAGCAGCCGGAGGATGACTAGCGGCACAGATACGCAGTATTTT; CDR3: CASSRRMTSGTDTQYF
V: TRBV29-1; J: TRBJ1-1; D: -; size: -; DNA: TGCAGCGTTGCCTTGTCCATGAACACTGAAGCTTTCTTT; CDR3: CSVALSMNTEAFF
V: TRBV11-2; J: TRBJ1-2; D: -; size: -; DNA: TGTGCCAGCAGCTTAAGGGTCAGGAGCTTGCGGTCCGGCTACACCTTC; CDR3: CASSLRVRSLRSGYTF
V: TRBV3-1; J: TRBJ2-7; D: TRBD2; size: -; DNA: TGTGCCAGCAGCCAACGAAATGGACTAGCGGGATCAACCTACGAGCAGTACTTC; CDR3: CASSQRNGLAGSTYEQYF
V: TRBV20-1; J: TRBJ2-4; D: -; size: few; DNA: TGCAGTCCCTACGGGGGTGAAGCCAAAAACATTCAGTACTTC; CDR3: CSPYGGEAKNIQYF
V: TRBV28; J: TRBJ1-2; D: -; size: -; DNA: TGTGCCAGCAGCTATATCAAAGATGGCTACACCTTC; CDR3: CASSYIKDGYTF
V: TRBV5-1; J: TRBJ1-5; D: -; size: few; DNA: TGCGCCAGCATCCCACAGGGCCCCGATCAGCCCCAGCATTTT; CDR3: CASIPQGPDQPQHF
V: TRBV6-5; J: TRBJ1-6; D: -; size: few; DNA: TGTGCCAGCAGTTCACAACGGTCACCCCTCCACTTT; CDR3: CASSSQRSPLHF
V: TRBV7-8; J: TRBJ2-3; D: -; size: -; DNA: TGTGCCAGCAGCGAAGACAGTGCAGGAGATACGCAGTATTTT; CDR3: CASSEDSAGDTQYF
V: TRBV3-1; J: TRBJ2-5; D: -; size: few; DNA: TGTGCCAGCAGCCAAGAACCTAGCCAAGGGACCCAGTACTTC; CDR3: CASSQEPSQGTQYF
V: TRBV3-1; J: TRBJ2-2; D: TRBD2; size: -; DNA: TGTGCCAGCAGCCGCCGGACTAGCGGTAGGAACACCGGGGAGCTGTTTTTT; CDR3: CASSRRTSGRNTGELFF
V: TRBV5-4; J: TRBJ2-7; D: -; size: -; DNA: TGTGCCAGCAGCGCAGAGGGCTACGAGCAGTACTTC; CDR3: CASSAEGYEQYF
V: TRBV9; J: TRBJ2-3; D: -; size: once; DNA: TGTGCCAGCAGCCTTCAGGGTGCGACAGATACGCAGTATTTT; CDR3: CASSLQGATDTQYF
V: TRBV20-1; J: TRBJ2-2; D: -; size: -; DNA: TGCAGTGCTAGAGGCCCGCAGGGGGGGAACACCGGGGAGCTGTTTTTT; CDR3: CSARGPQGGNTGELFF
V: TRBV7-2; J: TRBJ2-7; D: TRBD1; size: -; DNA: TGTGCCAGCAGCCCGTTTGTGGACAGGGGGTCCGAGCAGTACTTC; CDR3: CASSPFVDRGSEQYF
V: TRBV27; J: TRBJ2-7; D: TRBD1; size: -; DNA: TGTGCCAGCAGTTTATTCTTCACGGGACAGCTCTCCTACGAGCAGTACTTC; CDR3: CASSLFFTGQLSYEQYF
V: TRBV11-2; J: TRBJ1-6; D: -; size: -; DNA: TGTGCCAGCAGCACGGGACCGTACTATAATTCACCCCTCCACTTT; CDR3: CASSTGPYYNSPLHF
V: TRBV29-1; J: TRBJ2-1; D: TRBD2; size: -; DNA: TGCAGCGAGCGTAGCGGGAGTATTTCTTCCGAGCAGTTCTTC; CDR3: CSERSGSISSEQFF
V: TRBV18; J: TRBJ2-5; D: -; size: -; DNA: TGTGCCAGCTCACCAGGGGGCAGTCAAGAGACCCAGTACTTC; CDR3: CASSPGGSQETQYF
V: TRBV7-8; J: TRBJ2-5; D: -; size: -; DNA: TGCGTCTGGGGGGAAGAGACCCAGTACTTC; CDR3: CVWGEETQYF
V: TRBV6-5; J: TRBJ1-2; D: -; size: -; DNA: TGTGCCAGCAGTTACGCGGAGGGGCCCCATATCGGCTACACCTTC; CDR3: CASSYAEGPHIGYTF
V: TRBV4-1; J: TRBJ2-1; D: TRBD2; size: once; DNA: TGCGCCAGCAGCTCGAGACTAGCGGGGAATGAGCAGTTCTTC; CDR3: CASSSRLAGNEQFF